The next 4 T cell receptor beta chains were all read from a single sample in a study of shared clonotypes between healthy human individuals. Method: immunoSEQ multiplex PCR; TCRdb's copy keeps in-frame clones and lacks some. This table has about 600,000 clones, about 96% appearing once. The specimen was naive CD4+ T cells sorted from blood. Subset described: CD45RA+ positively selected. All receptors come from a woman in her twenties or thirties in good health.

The chain employs TRBV6-5 and TRBJ1-1, with D possibly matching TRBD1 (6 bases). V was pared by 6 bases and J by 8 bases, with 13 bases between. This CDR3 contains 12 residues. CDR1 and CDR2 from the germline V gene are MNHEY and SVGAGI. The CDR3 DNA is TGTGCCAGCAGCCATGGACAGAAAGAAGCTTTCTTT. The encoded protein is CASSHGQKEAFF.

The rearrangement uses TRBV28 and TRBJ1-5; D is unresolved. V shed 2 bases and J shed 1 base, with 9 bases lying between them. Germline V CDR1 and CDR2: MDHEN, SYDVKM. This CDR3 region has 15 residues. This CDR3 is CASSLPTESNQPQHF. CDR3 DNA sequence: TGTGCCAGCAGTTTACCCACAGAAAGCAATCAGCCCCAGCATTTT.

The chain joins TRBV27 to TRBJ1-6; D perhaps matches TRBD1 (5 bases). Trimming stripped 3 bases from V and 9 bases from J, with 12 bases between. Germline V gene data show CDR1 as MNHEY and CDR2 as SMNVEV (reference sequence). The CDR3 totals 14 residues. CDR3 sequence: CASSFPGSSSPLHF. Written as DNA, the CDR3 is TGTGCCAGCAGTTTCCCAGGGTCAAGTTCACCCCTCCACTTT.

This chain uses TRBV28 with TRBJ2-1; D is undetermined. Per the germline V gene, CDR1 is MDHEN and CDR2 is SYDVKM. V shed 4 bases and J shed 8 bases, with 9 bases lying between them. The CDR3 is 12 amino acids. The CDR3 DNA sequence: TGTGCCAGCAGTTCCGTTTTCTATGAGCAGTTCTTC. Its protein product is CASSSVFYEQFF.